The 10 T cell receptor beta chains reported below all come from one sample, sequenced in a study of blood T cell repertoires in COVID-19. TCRdb's copy holds only in-frame clones and misses some; the assay was immunoSEQ multiplex PCR. The data show about 240,000 clones, 75% to 85% seen once. Input material: peripheral blood. Receptor source: a woman in her sixties or seventies with active or convalescent COVID-19.

The CDR3 region is CASSPGDSYYGYTF. DNA of the CDR3: TGTGCCAGTAGTCCTGGGGACTCGTACTATGGCTACACCTTC. The chain uses TRBV19 and TRBJ1-2; possibly TRBD1 for D (5 bases). The germline V gene encodes CDR1 LNHDA and CDR2 SQIVND (reference sequence). The CDR3 totals 14 residues. The V end lost 5 bases, the J end lost 3 bases, and 13 bases lay between the germline ends.

The rearrangement uses TRBV30 and TRBJ2-3; tentatively, D is TRBD2 (5 bases). Germline CDR1 reads GTSNPN; CDR2 reads SVGIG (reference sequence). This CDR3 has 16 amino acids. V dropped 1 base and J dropped 0 bases, with 14 bases sitting between them. CDR3: CAWSGGGRASTDTQYF. The CDR3 DNA reads as TGTGCCTGGAGTGGGGGTGGGCGGGCTAGCACAGATACGCAGTATTTT.

The sample holds a few counts of this clone. The J gene is TRBJ1-1, the V gene TRBV10-3; 9 bases are shared with TRBD1. Germline V gene sequence: CDR1 ENHRY, CDR2 SYGVKD. Trimming removed 6 bases from V and 7 bases from J; junction bases left unmatched: 9. The CDR3 sequence is 14 residues long. The CDR3 protein is CAIRAGQGRDEAFF. In DNA, the CDR3 is TGTGCCATCAGGGCGGGACAGGGTAGGGATGAAGCTTTCTTT.

The gene calls are TRBV6-5 and TRBJ1-6; 7 bases fit TRBD1. Per germline, CDR1 MNHEY and CDR2 SVGAGI. The ends lost 8 bases at V and 7 bases at J; junction bases unmatched: 11. The CDR3 is 15 amino acids. The CDR3 reads CASAWGDSRNSPLHF. CDR3 nucleotide sequence: TGTGCCAGCGCTTGGGGGGACAGCAGAAATTCACCCCTCCACTTT.

The table lists this clone with a few counts. CDR3 bases: TGTGCCAGTAGTCCAGTCGGAGGGGCAACTAGCAATCAGCCCCAGCATTTT. Its protein is CASSPVGGATSNQPQHF. The chain is built from TRBV19 and TRBJ1-5, with D perhaps TRBD1 (5 bases). V lost 5 bases and J lost 0, with 17 bases in between. Germline V gene lookup returns CDR1 LNHDA and CDR2 SQIVND (reference sequence). The CDR3 totals 17 residues.

The chain joins TRBV18 to TRBJ1-4; a possible D gene is TRBD1 (6 bases). Per the germline V gene, CDR1 is KGHSH and CDR2 is LQKENI. Trimming took off 3 bases at V and 7 bases at J, with 15 bases between the two ends. The CDR3 sequence is 15 residues long. The CDR3 is CASSPNRDGVEKLFF. The CDR3 DNA follows: TGTGCCAGCTCACCGAACAGGGATGGAGTTGAAAAACTGTTTTTT.

The gene calls are TRBV6-5 and TRBJ1-1, with TRBD1 matching over 7 bases. The J segment lost 4 bases and the V segment lost 6 bases, leaving 11 bases of the junction unmatched. Germline loops: CDR1 MNHEY, CDR2 SVGAGI. This CDR3 region has 15 residues. The CDR3 reads CASSPRTGVGTEAFF. In DNA, the CDR3 is TGTGCCAGCAGCCCGAGAACAGGGGTGGGCACTGAAGCTTTCTTT.

This sequence joins TRBV12-5 and TRBJ2-3; D ambiguous. V was cut by 5 bases and J by 6 bases, with 12 bases left in between. This CDR3 region has 13 residues. The germline V gene has CDR1 LGHNT and CDR2 FRNRAP. CDR3 loop: CASGPSVVDTQYF. CDR3 bases: TGTGCTAGTGGTCCCTCTGTTGTGGATACGCAGTATTTT.

The chain links TRBV6-2 or TRBV6-3 to TRBJ2-2; the match to TRBD2 covers 11 bases. The germline CDR1 and CDR2 sequences are MNHEY and SVGEGT. The length of the CDR3 is 15 residues. Trimming cost V 5 bases and J 5 bases; bases outside gene matches: 4. CDR3 amino acids: CASSQGLAVTGELFF. For the CDR3, the DNA is TGTGCCAGCAGTCAGGGACTAGCGGTTACCGGGGAGCTGTTTTTT.

The rearrangement joins TRBV7-3 to TRBJ2-3; no firm D call. Trimming took 1 base from V and 2 from J, leaving 7 bases between them. The CDR3 has 14 residues. Germline V lookup: CDR1 SGHTA, CDR2 FQGTGA. This CDR3 reads CASSLMGNTDTQYF. In nucleotides, the CDR3 is TGTGCCAGCAGCTTAATGGGCAACACAGATACGCAGTATTTT.